This T cell receptor beta chain was retrieved from a study of human T cells and chemical hapten exposure. CDR1 and CDR2 (germline): SGHRS, YFSETQ. This CDR3 contains 16 residues. V gave up 0 bases and J gave up 2 bases, with 13 bases separating them. TCRdb called the RACE reads again in MiXCR, with one record for every CDR3 protein. The table shows roughly 380,000 distinct CDR3 sequences, with approximately 5.1% occurring only once. Indicated time point: pre-sensitization, week 0. Treatment described: therapeutic diphenylcyclopropenone sensitization with weekly scalp DPC. This clonotype showed up many times.

The chain couples TRBV5-1 to TRBJ2-3, with D hard to call. Sequencing was performed on whole blood, taken in connection with sensitization to the hapten diphenylcyclopropenone (DPC). This sequence was found in a woman aged 50 to 60 with alopecia areata. Some clones in this sample may be carry-over from other donors' samples. The CDR3 loop reads CASSLEGQSPTDTQYF. The CDR3 region has the DNA TGCGCCAGCAGCTTGGAAGGGCAATCCCCCACAGATACGCAGTATTTT.